These T cell receptor beta chains were read from a single sample in a study of T cell responses to AZD1222 COVID-19 vaccine. Libraries were prepared by immunoSEQ multiplex PCR; TCRdb keeps only in-frame clonotypes and omits some of them. The sample has about 120,000 clones; around nine tenths are singletons. The specimen was peripheral blood, collected on day 0 of AZD1222 vaccination. Receptor source: an adult in good health. Both conserved end residues are part of each CDR3. Fields, in order: CDR3 length, clone size, J gene, D gene, V gene, CDR3 DNA, CDR3 protein. A D gene is named only where the DNA matches it firmly. The size entry is marked missing in some rows and otherwise reads once, few, many or a size class.

16 - TRBJ2-1 TRBD2 TRBV5-1 TGCGCCAGCAGCTTGGCTAGCGGGAGAGGTTACAATGAGCAGTTCTTC CASSLASGRGYNEQFF
14 - TRBJ1-2 - TRBV30 TGTGCCTGGAGTCTCGGGGGATACTCGGGTGGCTACACCTTC CAWSLGGYSGGYTF
20 - TRBJ1-5 TRBD1 TRBV11-3 TGTGCCAGCAGCTCAAGGAAGGACAGGGTTTTTTCTCATAGCAATCAGCCCCAGCATTTT CASSSRKDRVFSHSNQPQHF
16 few TRBJ2-5 TRBD2 TRBV2 TGTGCCAGCAGTGATACGTCTTTCCGGGGGGGCGAGACCCAGTACTTC CASSDTSFRGGETQYF
15 - TRBJ2-1 - TRBV3-1/TRBV3-2 TGTGCCAGCAGCCTTACAGCCTACTCCTACAATGAGCAGTTCTTC CASSLTAYSYNEQFF
14 - TRBJ2-3 - TRBV30 TGTGCCTGGAGCCCGGGGAGCGACCGAGATACGCAGTATTTT CAWSPGSDRDTQYF
16 - TRBJ2-1 - TRBV3-1/TRBV3-2 TGTGCCAGCAGCCAAGTGGGGGTGAGCTCCTACAATGAGCAGTTCTTC CASSQVGVSSYNEQFF
15 - TRBJ2-1 TRBD2 TRBV7-3 TGTGCCAGCAGCCCCCTCGGACTAGCGACGAATGAGCAGTTCTTC CASSPLGLATNEQFF
13 - TRBJ1-2 TRBD1 TRBV27 TGTGCCAGCAGAAGACAGGGAAGCTATGGCTACACCTTC CASRRQGSYGYTF
13 - TRBJ1-4 - TRBV30 TGTGCCTGGAGTCGGACCGGGGATGAAAAACTGTTTTTT CAWSRTGDEKLFF
13 - TRBJ1-2 - TRBV5-1 TGCGCCAGCAGCTCAGTTACTAACTATGGCTACACCTTC CASSSVTNYGYTF
14 - TRBJ1-6 - TRBV9 TGTGCCAGCAGCGTAGGGGGTTATAATTCACCCCTCCACTTT CASSVGGYNSPLHF
13 - TRBJ1-2 - TRBV6-1 TGTGCCAGCAGTGAAGAGGGGCTGTGGGGCTACACCTTC CASSEEGLWGYTF
13 - TRBJ2-3 - TRBV2 TGTGCCAGCAGTGAGCTATCCACAGATACGCAGTATTTT CASSELSTDTQYF
15 once TRBJ2-7 TRBD1 TRBV5-4 TGTGCCAGCAGCTCTGGACAGGACGTAACCTACGAGCAGTACTTC CASSSGQDVTYEQYF
12 - TRBJ2-2 - TRBV2 TGTGCCAGCAGTGATGCGGGGCGGGAGCTGTTTTTT CASSDAGRELFF
16 once TRBJ1-1 TRBD1 TRBV2 TGTGCCAGCAGTCGGGGACAGGGGGCTGCTCGGACTGAAGCTTTCTTT CASSRGQGAARTEAFF
13 - TRBJ1-1 - TRBV10-2 TGCGCCAGCAGTGAGGGGTCCAACACTGAAGCTTTCTTT CASSEGSNTEAFF
15 - TRBJ1-5 - TRBV18 TGTGCCAGCTCAAAATCGGGAGTGAGCAATCAGCCCCAGCATTTT CASSKSGVSNQPQHF
11 - TRBJ1-1 - TRBV20-1 TGCAGTGCTAGGGAACTGACTGAAGCTTTCTTT CSARELTEAFF
14 - TRBJ1-4 - TRBV5-4 TGTGCCAGCAGCTTGGGCGGGAAAAATGAAAAACTGTTTTTT CASSLGGKNEKLFF
15 - TRBJ1-3 - TRBV19 TGTGCCAGTAGCAAAGGACGGCTCTCTGGAAACACCATATATTTT CASSKGRLSGNTIYF
13 once TRBJ2-1 - TRBV9 TGTGCCAGCAGCGTAAGTTCAGGGACGGAGCAGTTCTTC CASSVSSGTEQFF
13 - TRBJ1-6 TRBD1 TRBV2 TGTGCCAGCCGGCGGGACAGGGCGTCACCCCTCCACTTT CASRRDRASPLHF
14 - TRBJ1-2 - TRBV5-4 TGTGCCAGCAGCTTGGCCGATCGGCGGGGAGGCTACACCTTC CASSLADRRGGYTF
13 - TRBJ2-7 - TRBV19 TGTGCCAGTAGTCTGACAGGAGGTTCCGAGCAGTACTTC CASSLTGGSEQYF
15 - TRBJ2-2 TRBD1 TRBV19 TGTGCCAGTAGACAGGGGGGAAGTAGCACCGGGGAGCTGTTTTTT CASRQGGSSTGELFF
13 once TRBJ1-1 - TRBV28 TGTGCCAGCAGTTTAGTAGGGAGGGCTGAAGCTTTCTTT CASSLVGRAEAFF
15 - TRBJ2-3 - TRBV14 TGTGCCAGCAGCCAAGCACAAGGGTATGCAGATACGCAGTATTTT CASSQAQGYADTQYF
12 - TRBJ1-6 - TRBV28 TGTGCCAGCAGTTTATGGACCTCCCCCCTCCACTTT CASSLWTSPLHF
16 - TRBJ1-2 TRBD1 TRBV2 TGTGCCAGCAGTGAAAAACAAAGGGACAGCGTCGGGGGCTACACCTTC CASSEKQRDSVGGYTF
14 - TRBJ2-2 - TRBV30 TGTGCCTGGAGCCGGACAGCGGGCACCGGGGAGCTGTTTTTT CAWSRTAGTGELFF
14 - TRBJ2-2 - TRBV30 TGTGCCTGGAGTCCCCTCAGCGGTGGCGGGGAGCTGTTTTTT CAWSPLSGGGELFF
11 - TRBJ2-7 - TRBV5-5 TGTGCCAGCAGCTACGACTACGAGCAGTACTTC CASSYDYEQYF
14 - TRBJ1-2 - TRBV11-2 TGTGCCAGCAGCTCTACGGCAGGCCTGAATGGCTACACCTTC CASSSTAGLNGYTF